This T cell receptor beta chain was captured in a study of blood T cell repertoires in COVID-19. The wider study: The United States, Italy and Spain were the sources of the acute and convalescent COVID-19 samples. PBMCs, B-cell-depleted T cells, or T cells were the source of the cDNA or gDNA that made up the material.

This CDR3 has 14 residues. CDR1 is SGHTA, CDR2 FQGNSA, per germline. The ends were cut back, 4 bases at V and 4 bases at J, with 13 bases in the middle. In the authors' methods: From reference gene primer amplification, estimates of nucleated cell counts were derived. Clones were read by immunoSEQ multiplex PCR, and TCRdb kept only the in-frame ones, dropping some. The V and J calls and clone size are taken from that table; D and trimming were inferred from the DNA. This table holds 95,000 or so clones, approximately 80% found once. This clone was observed a handful of times. Material: peripheral blood. The chain has TRBV7-2 and TRBJ1-2, with a tentative D call TRBD1 (6 bases). The source of this sequence is a human donor in a cohort sampled during active COVID-19. This chain's CDR3 is CASSSDSAFYGYTF. The DNA for the CDR3 is TGTGCCAGCAGCTCGGACAGCGCCTTCTATGGCTACACCTTC.